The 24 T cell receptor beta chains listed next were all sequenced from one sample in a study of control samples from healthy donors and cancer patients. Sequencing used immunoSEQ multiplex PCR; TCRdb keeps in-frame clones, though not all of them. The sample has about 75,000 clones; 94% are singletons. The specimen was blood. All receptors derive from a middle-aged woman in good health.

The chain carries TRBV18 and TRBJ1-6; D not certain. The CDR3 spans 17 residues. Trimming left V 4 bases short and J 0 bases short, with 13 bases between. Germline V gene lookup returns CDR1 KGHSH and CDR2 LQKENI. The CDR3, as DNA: TGTGCCAGCTCACAAGAAAGGTATAGCTCCTATAATTCACCCCTCCACTTT. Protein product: CASSQERYSSYNSPLHF.

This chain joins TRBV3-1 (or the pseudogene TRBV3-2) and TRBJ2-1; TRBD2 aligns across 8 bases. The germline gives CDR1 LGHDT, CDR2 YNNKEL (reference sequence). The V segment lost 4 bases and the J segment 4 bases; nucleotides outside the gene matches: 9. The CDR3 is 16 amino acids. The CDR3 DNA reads TGTGCCAGCAGCCGAAGCGGGGGTAAACTTTACAATGAGCAGTTCTTC. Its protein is CASSRSGGKLYNEQFF.

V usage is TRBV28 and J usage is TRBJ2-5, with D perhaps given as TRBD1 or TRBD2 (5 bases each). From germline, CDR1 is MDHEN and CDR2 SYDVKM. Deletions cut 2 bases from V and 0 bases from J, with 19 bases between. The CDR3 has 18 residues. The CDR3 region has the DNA TGTGCCAGCAGTTTAGGGACCTCCCTTCATGGGTACCAAGAGACCCAGTACTTC. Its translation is CASSLGTSLHGYQETQYF. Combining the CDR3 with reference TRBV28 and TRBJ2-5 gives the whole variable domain DVKVTQSSRYLVKRTGEKVFLECVQDMDHENMFWYRQDPGLGLRLIYFSYDVKMKEKGDIPEGYSVSREKKERFSLILESASTNQTSMYLCASSLGTSLHGYQETQYFGPGTRLLVL.

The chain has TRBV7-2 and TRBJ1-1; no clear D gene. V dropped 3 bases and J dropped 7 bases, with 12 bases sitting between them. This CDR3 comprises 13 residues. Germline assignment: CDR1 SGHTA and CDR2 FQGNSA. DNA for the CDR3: TGTGCCAGCAGCTTCCGGAGCGCGGTTGAAGCTTTCTTT. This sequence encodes CASSFRSAVEAFF.

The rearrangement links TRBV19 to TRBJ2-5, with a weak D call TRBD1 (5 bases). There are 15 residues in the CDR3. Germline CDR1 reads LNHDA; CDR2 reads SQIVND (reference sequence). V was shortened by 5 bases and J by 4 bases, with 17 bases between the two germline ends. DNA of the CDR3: TGTGCCAGTAGTCTCATGTCTAGGGGTGGAGAGACCCAGTACTTC. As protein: CASSLMSRGGETQYF.

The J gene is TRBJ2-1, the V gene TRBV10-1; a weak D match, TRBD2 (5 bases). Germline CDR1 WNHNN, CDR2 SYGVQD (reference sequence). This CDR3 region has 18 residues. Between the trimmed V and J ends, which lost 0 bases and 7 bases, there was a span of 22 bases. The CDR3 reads CASSESPRRVLSKNEQFF. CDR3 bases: TGCGCCAGCAGTGAGTCTCCACGGCGGGTTCTGTCTAAAAATGAGCAGTTCTTC.

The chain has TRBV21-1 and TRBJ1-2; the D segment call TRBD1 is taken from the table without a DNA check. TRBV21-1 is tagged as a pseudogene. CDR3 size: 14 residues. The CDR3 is CASSAWGLRAGYTF. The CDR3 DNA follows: TGTGCCAGCAGCGCCTGGGGGCTCCGGGCCGGCTACACCTTC.

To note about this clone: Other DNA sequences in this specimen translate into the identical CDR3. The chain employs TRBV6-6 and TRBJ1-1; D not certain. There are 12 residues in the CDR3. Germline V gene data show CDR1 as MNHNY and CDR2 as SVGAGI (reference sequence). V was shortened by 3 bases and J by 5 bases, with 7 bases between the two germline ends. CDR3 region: CASSYGDTEAFF. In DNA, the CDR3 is TGTGCCAGCAGTTATGGAGATACTGAAGCTTTCTTT.

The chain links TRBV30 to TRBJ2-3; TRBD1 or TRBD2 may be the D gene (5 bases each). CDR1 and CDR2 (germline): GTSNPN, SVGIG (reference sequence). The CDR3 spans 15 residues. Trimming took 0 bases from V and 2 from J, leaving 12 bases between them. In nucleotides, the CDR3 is TGTGCCTGGAGTGTACTAGGGGCCCTCACAGATACGCAGTATTTT. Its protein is CAWSVLGALTDTQYF.

The CDR3 DNA is TGTGCCAGCAGTTGGGTAGGGAACACTGAAGCTTTCTTT. This gives the protein CASSWVGNTEAFF. The chain couples TRBV27 to TRBJ1-1, with D hard to call. Germline lookup yields CDR1 MNHEY and CDR2 SMNVEV (reference sequence). Trimming took 4 bases from V and 1 from J, leaving 7 bases between them. CDR3 size: 13 residues.

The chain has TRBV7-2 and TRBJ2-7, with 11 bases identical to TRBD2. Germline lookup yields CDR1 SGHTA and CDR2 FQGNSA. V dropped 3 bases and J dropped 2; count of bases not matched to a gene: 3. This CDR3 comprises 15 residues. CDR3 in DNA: TGTGCCAGCAGCTTCACTAGCGGGGGCACCTACGAGCAGTACTTC. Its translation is CASSFTSGGTYEQYF.

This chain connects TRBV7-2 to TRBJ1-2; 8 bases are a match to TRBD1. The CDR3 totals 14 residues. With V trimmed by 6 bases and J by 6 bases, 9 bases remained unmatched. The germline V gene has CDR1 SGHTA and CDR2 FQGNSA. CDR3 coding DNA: TGTGCCAGCAGACGCCAGACAGGGGACGATGGCTACACCTTC. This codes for CASRRQTGDDGYTF.

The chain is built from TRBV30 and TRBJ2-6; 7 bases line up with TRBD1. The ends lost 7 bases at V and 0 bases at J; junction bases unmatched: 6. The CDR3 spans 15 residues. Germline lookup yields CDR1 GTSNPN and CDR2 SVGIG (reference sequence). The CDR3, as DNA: TGTGCCTCAAGACAGGGCCCCTCTGGGGCCAACGTCCTGACTTTC. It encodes CASRQGPSGANVLTF. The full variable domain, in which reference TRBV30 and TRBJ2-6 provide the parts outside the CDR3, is SQTIHQWPATLVQPVGSPLSLECTVEGTSNPNLYWYRQAAGRGLQLLFYSVGIGQISSEVPQNLSASRPQDRQFILSSKKLLLSDSGFYLCASRQGPSGANVLTFGAGSRLTVL.

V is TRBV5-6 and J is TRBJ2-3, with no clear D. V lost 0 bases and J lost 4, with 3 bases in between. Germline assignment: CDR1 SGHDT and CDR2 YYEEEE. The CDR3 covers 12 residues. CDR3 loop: CASSLAADTQYF. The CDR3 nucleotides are TGTGCCAGCAGCTTGGCGGCAGATACGCAGTATTTT.

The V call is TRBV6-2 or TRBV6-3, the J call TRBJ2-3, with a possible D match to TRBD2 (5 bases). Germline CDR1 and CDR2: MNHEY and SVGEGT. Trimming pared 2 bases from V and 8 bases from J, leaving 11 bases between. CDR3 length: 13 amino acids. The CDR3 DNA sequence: TGTGCCAGCAGTTACCAAAGCGGTGGTACGCAGTATTTT. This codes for CASSYQSGGTQYF.

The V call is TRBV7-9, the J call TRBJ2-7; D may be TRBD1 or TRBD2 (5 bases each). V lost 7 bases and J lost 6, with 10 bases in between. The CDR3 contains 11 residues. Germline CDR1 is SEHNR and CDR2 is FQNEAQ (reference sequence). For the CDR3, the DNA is TGTGCCAGCATCGATGGGGGCGAGCAGTACTTC. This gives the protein CASIDGGEQYF.

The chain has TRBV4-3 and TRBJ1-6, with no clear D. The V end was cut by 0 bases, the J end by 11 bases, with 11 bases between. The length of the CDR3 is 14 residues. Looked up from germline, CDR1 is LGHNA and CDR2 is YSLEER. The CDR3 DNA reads TGCGCCAGCAGCCAAGATCGGGCGGGTACACCCCTCCACTTT. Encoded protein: CASSQDRAGTPLHF.

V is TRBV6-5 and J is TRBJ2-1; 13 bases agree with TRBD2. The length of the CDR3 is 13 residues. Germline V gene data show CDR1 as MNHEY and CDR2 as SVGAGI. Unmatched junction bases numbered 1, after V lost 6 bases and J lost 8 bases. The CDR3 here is CASRTSGGYEQFF. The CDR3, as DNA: TGTGCCAGCAGGACTAGCGGGGGGTATGAGCAGTTCTTC.

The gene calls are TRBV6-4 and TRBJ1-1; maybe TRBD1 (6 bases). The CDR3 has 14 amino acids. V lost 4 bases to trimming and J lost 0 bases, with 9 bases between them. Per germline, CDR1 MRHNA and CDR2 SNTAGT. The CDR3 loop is CASSADSMNTEAFF. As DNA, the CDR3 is TGTGCCAGCAGTGCGGACAGCATGAACACTGAAGCTTTCTTT.

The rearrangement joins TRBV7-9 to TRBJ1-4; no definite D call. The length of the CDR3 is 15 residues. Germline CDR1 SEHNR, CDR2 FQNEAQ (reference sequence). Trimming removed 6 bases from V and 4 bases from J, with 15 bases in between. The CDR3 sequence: CASSITGRFNEKLFF. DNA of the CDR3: TGTGCCAGCAGTATTACTGGACGGTTTAATGAAAAACTGTTTTTT.

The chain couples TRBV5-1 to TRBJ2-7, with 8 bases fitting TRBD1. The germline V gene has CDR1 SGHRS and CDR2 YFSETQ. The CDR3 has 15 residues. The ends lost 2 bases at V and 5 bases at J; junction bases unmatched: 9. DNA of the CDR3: TGCGCCAGCAGCTTTGAATTGGCAGGGGGCCACGAGCAGTACTTC. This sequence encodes CASSFELAGGHEQYF. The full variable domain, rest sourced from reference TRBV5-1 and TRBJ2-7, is KAGVTQTPRYLIKTRGQQVTLSCSPISGHRSVSWYQQTPGQGLQFLFEYFSETQRNKGNFPGRFSGRQFSNSRSEMNVSTLELGDSALYLCASSFELAGGHEQYFGPGTRLTVT.

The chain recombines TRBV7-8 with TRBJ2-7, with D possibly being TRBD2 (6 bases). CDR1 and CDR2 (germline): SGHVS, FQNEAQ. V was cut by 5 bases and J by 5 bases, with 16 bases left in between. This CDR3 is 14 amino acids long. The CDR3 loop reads CASSPTPRGDEQYF. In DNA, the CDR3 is TGTGCCAGCAGCCCCACCCCCCGCGGGGACGAGCAGTACTTC. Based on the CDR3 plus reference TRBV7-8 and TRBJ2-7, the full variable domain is GAGVSQSPRYKVAKRGQDVALRCDPISGHVSLFWYQQALGQGPEFLTYFQNEAQLDKSGLPSDRFFAERPEGSVSTLKIQRTQQEDSAVYLCASSPTPRGDEQYFGPGTRLTVT.

The CDR3 bases are TGTGCCAGCAGTTACTCTTCGGTCTACGAGCAGTACTTC. Translated: CASSYSSVYEQYF. This chain joins TRBV6-5 and TRBJ2-7; D is undetermined. Trimming stripped 0 bases from V and 3 bases from J, with 6 bases between. This CDR3 has 13 residues. CDR1 MNHEY and CDR2 SVGAGI come from the germline V gene.

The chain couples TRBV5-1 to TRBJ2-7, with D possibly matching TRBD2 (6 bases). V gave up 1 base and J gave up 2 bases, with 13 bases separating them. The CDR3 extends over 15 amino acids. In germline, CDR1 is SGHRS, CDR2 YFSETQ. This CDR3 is CASSLFLAQTYEQYF. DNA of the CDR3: TGCGCCAGCAGCTTGTTCCTAGCGCAGACCTACGAGCAGTACTTC.